A selection of T cell receptor beta chains follows, all from one sample in a study of T cells in Graves' hyperthyroidism and ophthalmopathy. TCRdb independently ran MiXCR on the multiplex PCR reads; one entry per CDR3 protein. The data contain under 400,000 distinct CDR3 sequences, roughly 25% of them singletons. The specimen was blood. Source of these receptors: a man in his fifties or sixties with Graves' hyperthyroidism. Each CDR3 is given with its conserved first and last residue. Each record gives: clone size, V gene, J gene, CDR3 protein. Clone size is given for some rows only: seen once, a few or many times, or a class if the clone is expanded.

few	TRBV4-2	TRBJ2-2	CASSAMSGGELFF
few	TRBV6-1	TRBJ2-2	CASSERWEETNTGELFF
NA	TRBV20-1	TRBJ1-3	CSASLGNTIYF
NA	TRBV20-1	TRBJ2-7	CSARAPTSGSSYEQYF
many	TRBV11-3	TRBJ1-1	CASSLDEDAEAFF
NA	TRBV18	TRBJ2-2	CASSPPQGSATGELFF
few	TRBV19	TRBJ2-2	CASSSFRDTNTGELFF
NA	TRBV7-9	TRBJ2-5	CASSLGGETRQETQYF
NA	TRBV11-2	TRBJ2-3	CASTPGAGGPGDTQYF
NA	TRBV29-1	TRBJ1-1	CSVTTRNTEAFF
NA	TRBV6-1	TRBJ2-7	CASRPTTSGRLYEQYF
NA	TRBV18	TRBJ2-5	CASSTGWEQETQYF
NA	TRBV3-1	TRBJ2-5	CASSQLSGRVGETQYF
NA	TRBV7-6	TRBJ2-7	CASSNIQGAYEQYF
few	TRBV20-1	TRBJ1-1	CSARSTPPNRDEAFF
few	TRBV5-1	TRBJ1-6	CASSLAGTDYNSPLHF
many	TRBV7-8	TRBJ2-2	CASSSQSGDSTGELFF
NA	TRBV3-1	TRBJ2-2	CASSQDPRGPNTGELFF
NA	TRBV5-1	TRBJ1-1	CASSPKTGQNTEAFF
NA	TRBV29-1	TRBJ2-1	CSVDGANYNEQSF
NA	TRBV9	TRBJ2-3	CASGGLAGSADTQYF
NA	TRBV13	TRBJ1-1	CASSLGAGLNTEAFF
NA	TRBV11-2	TRBJ1-4	CASSLVQATNEKLFF
few	TRBV5-1	TRBJ2-3	CASSTLAGGLHLQDTQYF
few	TRBV9	TRBJ2-7	CASSVGPTGDLSYEQYF
many	TRBV28	TRBJ2-5	CASVQTGAQYF
NA	TRBV12-3/TRBV12-4	TRBJ1-1	CASSPTDRMLAGTEAFF
NA	TRBV12-3/TRBV12-4	TRBJ2-4	CASSLPGLQNIQYF
NA	TRBV18	TRBJ1-4	CASSPLGTGLEKLFF
NA	TRBV7-9	TRBJ2-5	CASSQEHTGYQETQYF
many	TRBV27	TRBJ2-7	CASRKDGPYEQYF
NA	TRBV6-1	TRBJ2-1	CASSTRLAGEQFF
NA	TRBV19	TRBJ2-3	CASRGVGRESTDTQYF